The sequence of this T cell receptor beta chain was determined in a study of cytomegalovirus exposure and HLA in healthy donors. Notes on the study in general: Three CMV-associated chains proved CMV antigen-specific in vitro.

On this clone itself: Its cognate antigen is unknown.

CDR1 is LGHNT and CDR2 is FRNRAP in the germline V gene. With 2 bases removed from V and 1 base from J, the gap between germline ends came to 14 bases. This CDR3 is 16 amino acids long. The table came from immunoSEQ multiplex PCR; TCRdb's copy has only in-frame clones and leaves some out. The sample lists tens of thousands of clones, around 94% occurring once. The source of this sequence is a woman aged 18-35 years in good health and CMV-seropositive. The sequenced sample was PBMCs. The chain combines TRBV12-5 with TRBJ1-1; the D gene is possibly TRBD1 (5 bases). The CDR3 sequence is CASGLPLGGGNTEAFF. CDR3 coding DNA: TGTGCTAGTGGTTTGCCCCTCGGGGGAGGGAACACTGAAGCTTTCTTT.